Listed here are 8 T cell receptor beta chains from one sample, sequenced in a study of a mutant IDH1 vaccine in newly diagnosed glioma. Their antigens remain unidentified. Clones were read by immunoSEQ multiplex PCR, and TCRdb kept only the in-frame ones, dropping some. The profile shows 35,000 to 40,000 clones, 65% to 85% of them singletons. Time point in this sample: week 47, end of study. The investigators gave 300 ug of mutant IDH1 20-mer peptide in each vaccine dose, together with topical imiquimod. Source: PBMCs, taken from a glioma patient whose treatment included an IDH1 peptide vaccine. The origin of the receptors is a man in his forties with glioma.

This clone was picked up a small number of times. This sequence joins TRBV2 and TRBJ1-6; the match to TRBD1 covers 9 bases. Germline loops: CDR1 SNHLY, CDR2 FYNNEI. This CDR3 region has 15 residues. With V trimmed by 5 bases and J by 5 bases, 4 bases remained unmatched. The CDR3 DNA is TGTGCCAGCAGTTTGGACAGGGGAAATAATTCACCCCTCCACTTT. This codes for CASSLDRGNNSPLHF. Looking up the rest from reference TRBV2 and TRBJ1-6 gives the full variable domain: EPEVTQTPSHQVTQMGQEVILRCVPISNHLYFYWYRQILGQKVEFLVSFYNNEISEKSEIFDDQFSVERPDGSNFTLKIRSTKLEDSAMYFCASSLDRGNNSPLHFGNGTRLTVT.

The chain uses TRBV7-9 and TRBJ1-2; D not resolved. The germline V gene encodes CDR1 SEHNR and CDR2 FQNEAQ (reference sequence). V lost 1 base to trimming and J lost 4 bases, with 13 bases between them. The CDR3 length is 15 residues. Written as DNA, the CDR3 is TGTGCCAGCAGCTTAGGAGGGAGGGCTGCCTATGGCTACACCTTC. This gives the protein CASSLGGRAAYGYTF.

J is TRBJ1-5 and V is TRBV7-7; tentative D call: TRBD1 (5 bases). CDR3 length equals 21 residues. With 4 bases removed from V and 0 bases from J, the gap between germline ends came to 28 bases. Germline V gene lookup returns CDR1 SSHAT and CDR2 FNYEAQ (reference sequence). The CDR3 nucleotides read TGTGCCAGCAGCTACTGCACCAAAATCGGCCGGGGGGATTATAGCAATCAGCCCCAGCATTTT. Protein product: CASSYCTKIGRGDYSNQPQHF.

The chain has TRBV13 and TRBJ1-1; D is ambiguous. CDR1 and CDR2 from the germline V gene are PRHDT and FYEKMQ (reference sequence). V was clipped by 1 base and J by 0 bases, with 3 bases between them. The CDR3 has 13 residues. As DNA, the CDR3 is TGTGCCAGCAGCTTAGTAATGAACACTGAAGCTTTCTTT. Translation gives CASSLVMNTEAFF.

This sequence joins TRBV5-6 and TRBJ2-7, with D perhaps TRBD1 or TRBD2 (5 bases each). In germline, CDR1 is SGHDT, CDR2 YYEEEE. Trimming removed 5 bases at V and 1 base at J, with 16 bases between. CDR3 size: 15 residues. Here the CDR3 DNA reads TGTGCCAGCAGTTACACCGGGACGAGGTCCTACGAGCAGTACTTC. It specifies CASSYTGTRSYEQYF.

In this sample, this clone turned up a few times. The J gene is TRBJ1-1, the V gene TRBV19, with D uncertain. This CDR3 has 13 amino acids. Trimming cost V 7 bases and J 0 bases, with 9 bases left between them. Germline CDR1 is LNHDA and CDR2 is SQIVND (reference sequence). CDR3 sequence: CASMDYMNTEAFF. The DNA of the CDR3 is TGTGCCAGTATGGACTACATGAACACTGAAGCTTTCTTT.

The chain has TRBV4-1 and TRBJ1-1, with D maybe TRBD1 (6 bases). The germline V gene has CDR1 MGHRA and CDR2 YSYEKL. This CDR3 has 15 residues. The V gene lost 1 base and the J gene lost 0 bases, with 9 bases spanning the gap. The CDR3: CASSQGTDMNTEAFF. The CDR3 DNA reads TGCGCCAGCAGCCAAGGGACAGACATGAACACTGAAGCTTTCTTT.

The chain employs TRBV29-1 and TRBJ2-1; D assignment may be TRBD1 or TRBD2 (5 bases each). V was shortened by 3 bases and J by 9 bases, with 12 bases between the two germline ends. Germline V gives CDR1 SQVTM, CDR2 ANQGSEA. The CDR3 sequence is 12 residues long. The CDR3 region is CSVDRELGEQFF. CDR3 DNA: TGCAGCGTTGACAGGGAGCTAGGTGAGCAGTTCTTC.